Reported below is one T cell receptor beta chain. Its antigen is not known. These data are taken from a study of Graves' ophthalmopathy and Graves' hyperthyroidism. The CDR3 spans 13 residues. V lost 8 bases to trimming and J lost 7 bases; unmatched junction nucleotides: 13. CDR1 is SQVTM and CDR2 is ANQGSEA in the germline V gene. TCR beta CDR3 amplification used RNA transcripts. HTBI primers were used in a first-round RT-PCR, which preceded a second-round multiplex PCR. TCRdb analysed the multiplex PCR reads with MiXCR anew, one entry per CDR3 protein. The sample yields about 660,000 distinct CDR3 sequences, under 50% seen once. Study-wide results and caveats: The 13-signature model separated ophthalmopathy from stable hyperthyroidism at almost 90% sensitivity and roughly 80% specificity.

The chain is built from TRBV29-1 and TRBJ1-2; 7 bases fit TRBD1. The specimen sequenced was peripheral blood. The receptor comes from an adult man with Graves' ophthalmopathy. The CDR3 nucleotides read TGCAGCACCCAGACGGGACAGTTGCCTGGCTACACCTTC. This encodes CSTQTGQLPGYTF.